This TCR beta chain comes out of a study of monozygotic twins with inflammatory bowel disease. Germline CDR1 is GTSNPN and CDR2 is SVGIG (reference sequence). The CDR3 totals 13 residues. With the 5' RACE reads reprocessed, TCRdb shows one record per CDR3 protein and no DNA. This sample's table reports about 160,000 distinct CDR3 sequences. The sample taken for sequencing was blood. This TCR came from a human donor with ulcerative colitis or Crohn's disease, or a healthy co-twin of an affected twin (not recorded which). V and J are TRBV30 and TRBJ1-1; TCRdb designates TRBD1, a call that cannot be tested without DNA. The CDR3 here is CAWILGVGTEAFF. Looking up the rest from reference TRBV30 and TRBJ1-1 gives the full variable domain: SQTIHQWPATLVQPVGSPLSLECTVEGTSNPNLYWYRQAAGRGLQLLFYSVGIGQISSEVPQNLSASRPQDRQFILSSKKLLLSDSGFYLCAWILGVGTEAFFGQGTRLTVV.